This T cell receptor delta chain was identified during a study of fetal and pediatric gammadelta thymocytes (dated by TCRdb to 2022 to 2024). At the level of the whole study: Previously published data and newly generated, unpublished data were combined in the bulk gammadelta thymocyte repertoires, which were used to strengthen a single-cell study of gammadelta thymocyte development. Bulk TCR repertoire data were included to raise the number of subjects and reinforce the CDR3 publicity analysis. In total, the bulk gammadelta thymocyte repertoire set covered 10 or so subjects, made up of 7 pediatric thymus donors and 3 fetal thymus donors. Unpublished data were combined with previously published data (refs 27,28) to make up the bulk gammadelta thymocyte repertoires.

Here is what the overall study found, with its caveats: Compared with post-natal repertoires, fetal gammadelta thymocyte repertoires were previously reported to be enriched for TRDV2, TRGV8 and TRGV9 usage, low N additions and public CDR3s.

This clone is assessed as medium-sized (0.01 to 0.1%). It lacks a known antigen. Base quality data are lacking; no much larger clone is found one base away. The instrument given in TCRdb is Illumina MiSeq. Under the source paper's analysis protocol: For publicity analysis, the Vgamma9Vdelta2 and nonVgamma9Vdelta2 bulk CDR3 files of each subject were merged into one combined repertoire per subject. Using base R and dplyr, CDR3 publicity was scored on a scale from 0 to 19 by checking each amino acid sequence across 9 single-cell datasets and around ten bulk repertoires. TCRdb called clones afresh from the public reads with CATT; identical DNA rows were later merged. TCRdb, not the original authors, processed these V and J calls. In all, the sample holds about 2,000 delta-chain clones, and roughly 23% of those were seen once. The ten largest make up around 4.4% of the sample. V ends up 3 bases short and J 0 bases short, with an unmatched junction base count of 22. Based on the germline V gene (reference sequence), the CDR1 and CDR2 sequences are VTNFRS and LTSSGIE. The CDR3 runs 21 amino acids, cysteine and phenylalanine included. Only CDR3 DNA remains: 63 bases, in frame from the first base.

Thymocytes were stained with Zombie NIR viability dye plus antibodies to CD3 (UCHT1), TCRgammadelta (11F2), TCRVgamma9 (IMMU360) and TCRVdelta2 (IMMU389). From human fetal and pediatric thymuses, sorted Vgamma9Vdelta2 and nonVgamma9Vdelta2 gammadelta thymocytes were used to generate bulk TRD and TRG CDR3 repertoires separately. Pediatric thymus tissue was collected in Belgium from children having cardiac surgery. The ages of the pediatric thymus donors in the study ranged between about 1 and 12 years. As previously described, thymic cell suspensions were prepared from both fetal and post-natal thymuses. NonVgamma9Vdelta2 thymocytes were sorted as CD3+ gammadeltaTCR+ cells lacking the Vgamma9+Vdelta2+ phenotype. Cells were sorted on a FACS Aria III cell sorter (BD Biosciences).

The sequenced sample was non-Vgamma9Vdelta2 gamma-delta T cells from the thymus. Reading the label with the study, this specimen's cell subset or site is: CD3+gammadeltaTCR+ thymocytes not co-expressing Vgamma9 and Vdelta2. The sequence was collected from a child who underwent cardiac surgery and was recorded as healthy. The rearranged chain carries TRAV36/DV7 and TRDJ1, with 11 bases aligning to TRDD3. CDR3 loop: CAVATPPSLNWGIMNTDKLIF. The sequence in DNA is TGTGCTGTGGCGACCCCGCCTTCGCTTAACTGGGGGATAATGAACACCGATAAACTCATCTTT.